Listed below are T cell receptor beta chains from one sample, sequenced in a study of tumor-infiltrating lymphocytes in primary liver carcinoma. TCRdb redid the calling of the multiplex PCR reads with MiXCR, one entry per CDR3 protein. This sample has approximately 330,000 distinct CDR3 sequences, with around three fifths found just once. The sequencing input was peripheral blood. The receptors stem from a man aged 40-50 years with primary liver carcinoma and hepatitis B virus infection. Each CDR3 is given with its conserved first and last residue. D genes are given only for firm matches. For some rows the clone size is stated as once, few or many, or as a class when expanded; others skip it.

TGTGCCAGCAGTTACCGGGACAGCCACGAGCAGTACTTC	CASSYRDSHEQYF	TRBJ2-7	TRBD1	TRBV6-5	many
TGTGCCAGCATCCCCCCGGGACAGGGTTACGGGGAGCTGTTTTTT	CASIPPGQGYGELFF	TRBJ2-2	TRBD1	TRBV7-9	few
TGTGCCAGTAGCTTGGACTCCTTGGAGACCCGGTACTTC	CASSLDSLETRYF	TRBJ2-5	-	TRBV11-2	-
TGTGCCAGCAGTTACTTAGCGGGATTGGCAGATACGCAGTATTTT	CASSYLAGLADTQYF	TRBJ2-3	TRBD2	TRBV6-6	-
TGCGCCAGCAGCCAAGAGCGTACCGGGGAGCTGTTTTTT	CASSQERTGELFF	TRBJ2-2	-	TRBV4-3	many
TGTGCCAGCAGCCCCAGACTAGCGGGACCGGTAGATACGCAGTATTTT	CASSPRLAGPVDTQYF	TRBJ2-3	TRBD2	TRBV4-2	many
TGTGCCAGCAGCCAAGATGTCGCCGGGACAGGGGGTCACCTTTCACCCCTCCACTTT	CASSQDVAGTGGHLSPLHF	TRBJ1-6	TRBD1	TRBV4-2	-
TGTGCCAGCAGTTTAACGGCAGGGTCCTACGAGCAGTACTTC	CASSLTAGSYEQYF	TRBJ2-7	-	TRBV12-3/TRBV12-4	many
TGTGCCATCAGTGTTCAGCCCCAGCCCACCTACGAGCAGTACTTC	CAISVQPQPTYEQYF	TRBJ2-7	-	TRBV10-3	-
TGTGCCTGGATCTTGGGCGGTACCACAGATACGCAGTATTTT	CAWILGGTTDTQYF	TRBJ2-3	-	TRBV30	-
TGTGCCAGCAGCAACTACGAGAGGGGGACCCAGTACTTC	CASSNYERGTQYF	TRBJ2-5	-	TRBV7-9	-
TGTGCCAGCGGACAGGGCGCCTATACGCAATATTTT	CASGQGAYTQYF	TRBJ2-3	TRBD1	TRBV6-5	-
TGTGCCAGAAGCTTGGCCGGGTCTAGCGGAACCTACAATGAGCAGTTCTTC	CARSLAGSSGTYNEQFF	TRBJ2-1	TRBD2	TRBV5-3	-
TGTGCCAGCAGTTTAAGGGTTCAGGGTGGGCCCTCGTACGAGCAGTACTTC	CASSLRVQGGPSYEQYF	TRBJ2-7	-	TRBV28	-
TGTGCCATTAGTCGGGGACAGGAAGGAGAGACCCAGTACTTC	CAISRGQEGETQYF	TRBJ2-5	TRBD1	TRBV10-3	-
TGTGCCAGCTGCTTGGGTACTAGCGGATACCTACAAGAGACCCAGTACTTC	CASCLGTSGYLQETQYF	TRBJ2-5	TRBD2	TRBV11-2	-